This T cell receptor beta chain comes out of a study of OX40 agonist ivuxolimab in advanced cancers. For the wider study: The costimulatory receptor OX40 (CD134) was targeted by ivuxolimab, a fully human IgG2 agonistic monoclonal antibody. Intravenous ivuxolimab was administered to patients every 2 weeks at six dose levels: 0.01, 0.1, 0.3, 1.5, 3 and 10 mg/kg. Among the roughly 54 dose-escalation patients, around 20 had hepatocellular carcinoma, roughly 15 melanoma, 9 renal cell carcinoma and 9 head and neck cancer. In the dose-escalation cohort, approximately 82% of patients were male, and the mean age was approximately 60 years, with a range of 23 to 79. Prior anti-PD-1, anti-PD-L1 or anti-CTLA-4 therapy was permitted, and approximately 41% of dose-escalation patients had received checkpoint inhibitors. Partial responses occurred in three dose-escalation patients: two with cutaneous melanoma and one with hepatocellular carcinoma. The purpose of peripheral TCRbeta sequencing was to test whether ivuxolimab changed TCR sequence diversity and led to clonal T-cell expansion. The paper reports the monotherapy dose-escalation portion (N ≈ 50 patients) of the phase I ivuxolimab trial.

The trial excluded patients who had a history of autoimmune disease or were on systemic immunosuppression. Peripheral blood for TCR sequencing was drawn from every dose cohort at baseline, at cycle 4 day 1 and at cycle 7 day 1. Samples were obtained from an open-label, multicenter, first-in-human phase I dose-escalation trial of ivuxolimab. The trial enrolled adults with locally advanced or metastatic head and neck squamous cell, hepatocellular, melanoma or renal cell carcinoma. Before TCR sequencing, CD4+ T cells and CD8+ T cells from peripheral blood were sorted into separate populations. The germline V gene supplies CDR1 SGHRS and CDR2 YFSETQ. The CDR3 holds 15 amino acids from the cysteine to the phenylalanine. Just CDR3 DNA is preserved here, 45 bases in frame from base 1. The trim is 0 bases for V and 0 bases for J, with a gap of 10 bases between the germline ends. Overall study results and their limits: Partial responders in the 0.1-3.0 mg/kg groups had among the lowest normalized peripheral clonal expansion, especially among CD8+ T cells. Antigen specificity was not determined for the clonally expanded peripheral T cells. After ivuxolimab, expanded clones were on average more numerous among CD8+ T cells than among CD4+ T cells. Low levels of normalized T-cell clonal expansion were also shown by some nonresponding patients. At doses of 0.1 to 3.0 mg/kg, clonal expansion of both CD4+ and CD8+ T cells in blood was seen between baseline and week 6.

On this clone: The antigen this receptor binds is unknown. No quality values exist for individual bases; no much larger clone is one base distant.

For sequencing of the TCRbeta CDR3 region, genomic DNA was extracted from the sorted cells. The immunoSEQ Assay was used to sequence the TCRbeta CDR3 regions. Entries here come from immuneACCESS through TCRdb and include only in-frame sequences with V and J called. Some clones fail to appear in such tables; in the studies checked, an unresolved V gene covers under half of the shortfall, and the cause of the remainder is unknown. In this sample the table shows about 53,000 clones, 75% to 85% of which occur a single time. The ten largest clones add up to roughly 1.1% of the sample. In this chain, TRBV5-1 is recombined with TRBJ2-7; the D gene is perhaps TRBD2, from 6 matching bases. The TCR comes from an adult with an advanced solid tumor such as melanoma, head and neck, liver or kidney cancer. Sequencing was performed on CD4+ or CD8+ T cells sorted from blood, taken in a trial of the OX40 agonist ivuxolimab. The nucleotide sequence is TGCGCCAGCAGCTTGGTCGCCGGGGGCTCCTACGAGCAGTACTTC. Its coded protein is CASSLVAGGSYEQYF.